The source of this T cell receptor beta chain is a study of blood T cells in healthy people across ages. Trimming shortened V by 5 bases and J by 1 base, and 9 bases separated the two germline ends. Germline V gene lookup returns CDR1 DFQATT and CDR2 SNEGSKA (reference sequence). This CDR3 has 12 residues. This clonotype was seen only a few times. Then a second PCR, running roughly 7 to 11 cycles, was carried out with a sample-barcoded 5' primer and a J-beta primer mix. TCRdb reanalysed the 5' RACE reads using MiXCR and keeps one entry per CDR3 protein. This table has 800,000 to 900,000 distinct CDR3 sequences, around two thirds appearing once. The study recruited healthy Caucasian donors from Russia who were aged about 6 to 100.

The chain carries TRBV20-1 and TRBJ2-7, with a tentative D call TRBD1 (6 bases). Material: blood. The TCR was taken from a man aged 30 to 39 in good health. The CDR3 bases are TGCAGTGCTGGGGGCGGGTCCTACGAGCAGTACTTC. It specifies CSAGGGSYEQYF.